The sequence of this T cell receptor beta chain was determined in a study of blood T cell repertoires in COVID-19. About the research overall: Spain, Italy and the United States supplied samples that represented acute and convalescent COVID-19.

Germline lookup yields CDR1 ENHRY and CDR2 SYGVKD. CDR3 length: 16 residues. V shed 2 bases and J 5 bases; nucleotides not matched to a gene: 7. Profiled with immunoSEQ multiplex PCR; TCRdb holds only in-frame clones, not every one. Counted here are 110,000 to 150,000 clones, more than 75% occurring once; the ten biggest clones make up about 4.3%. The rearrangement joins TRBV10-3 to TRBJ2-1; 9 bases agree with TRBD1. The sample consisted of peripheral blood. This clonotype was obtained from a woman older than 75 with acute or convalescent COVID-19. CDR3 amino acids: CAISEGTGRSHNEQFF. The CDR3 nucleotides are TGTGCCATCAGTGAGGGGACAGGGCGCTCTCACAATGAGCAGTTCTTC.